A single sample gave rise to the 10 T cell receptor beta chains below, sequenced in a study of T-cell memory formation after mild COVID-19. Each CDR3 protein is one row after TCRdb ran MiXCR on the 5' RACE reads. Among about 440,000 distinct CDR3 sequences listed, 15% to 25% were seen once. Material for sequencing was PBMCs or a T cell subset sorted from them (not recorded which). The source is an adult woman who had mild COVID-19 (a few samples of this study predate the infection). Cell type and time point are not known.

The chain carries TRBV7-6 and TRBJ2-3, with 10 bases aligning to TRBD2. V lost 1 base to trimming and J lost 6 bases; unmatched junction nucleotides: 7. The germline gives CDR1 SGHVS, CDR2 FNYEAQ. The CDR3 is 16 amino acids. The CDR3 coding sequence is TGTGCCAGCAGCTTAGGACTAGCGGGTCAGGGCGATACGCAGTATTTT. Protein: CASSLGLAGQGDTQYF. Using reference TRBV7-6 and TRBJ2-3 for the parts outside the CDR3, the full variable domain is GAGVSQSPRYKVTKRGQDVALRCDPISGHVSLYWYRQALGQGPEFLTYFNYEAQQDKSGLPNDRFSAERPEGSISTLTIQRTEQRDSAMYRCASSLGLAGQGDTQYFGPGTRLTVL.

This clonotype was picked up a small number of times. This sequence joins TRBV6-1 and TRBJ1-5; D may be TRBD1 (5 bases). The CDR3 is 13 residues long. Germline V CDR1 and CDR2: MNHNS, SASEGT. The germline V and J ends were trimmed by 7 bases and 3 bases, with 10 bases remaining between them. The CDR3 nucleotides are TGTGCCAGCATGAGGGGACCCAATCAGCCCCAGCATTTT. It codes for CASMRGPNQPQHF.

In this sample, this clonotype turned up once. The chain couples TRBV2 to TRBJ2-2, with 9 bases matching TRBD1. The V and J ends lost 10 bases and 4 bases, in that order; junction bases with no gene match: 7. Per germline, CDR1 SNHLY and CDR2 FYNNEI. CDR3 length equals 14 residues. The CDR3 reads CATAGQGGTGELFF. CDR3 sequence (DNA): TGTGCCACCGCGGGACAGGGTGGCACCGGGGAGCTGTTTTTT.

This rearrangement joins TRBV6-1 to TRBJ1-1; D gene uncertain. The CDR3 has 13 amino acids. Trimming left V 2 bases short and J 1 base short, with 5 bases between. Per the germline V gene, CDR1 is MNHNS and CDR2 is SASEGT. In nucleotides, the CDR3 is TGTGCCAGCAGTGAACAATCGAACACTGAAGCTTTCTTT. The encoded protein is CASSEQSNTEAFF.

A few counts support this clonotype. The V gene is TRBV20-1, the J gene TRBJ1-1; 11 positions match TRBD1. CDR1 is DFQATT, CDR2 SNEGSKA, per germline (reference sequence). The CDR3 is made up of 15 amino acids. The trim removed 2 bases at V and 5 bases at J, leaving 7 bases unmatched. The CDR3 loop reads CSARNSGTGGTEAFF. The DNA of the CDR3 is TGCAGTGCTAGAAATTCCGGGACAGGGGGGACTGAAGCTTTCTTT.

Only a few counts were recorded for this clonotype. The chain links TRBV10-3 to TRBJ1-6; TRBD1 matches 7 bases. The CDR3 consists of 17 residues. Germline-derived CDR1 and CDR2 are ENHRY and SYGVKD. Trimming removed 3 bases from V and 7 bases from J; junction bases left unmatched: 12. CDR3 bases: TGTGCCATCAGTGACCGACCGGGGACAGTGGGGAATTCACCCCTCCACTTT. This sequence encodes CAISDRPGTVGNSPLHF.

The CDR3 loop is CASSLRSRGVLVPDTEAFF. The CDR3 nucleotides read TGTGCCAGCAGCTTGCGATCGCGGGGGGTCCTCGTCCCGGACACTGAAGCTTTCTTT. The chain combines TRBV5-5 with TRBJ1-1, with D perhaps matching TRBD1 (5 bases). This CDR3 has 19 residues. Germline CDR1 SGHKS, CDR2 YYEKEE (reference sequence). Trimming stripped 1 base from V and 3 bases from J, with 25 bases between.

This chain uses TRBV4-3 with TRBJ2-5, with D tentatively TRBD1 (6 bases). Per the germline V gene, CDR1 is LGHNA and CDR2 is YSLEER. V lost 4 bases, J lost 5 bases, and 20 bases lay in between. The CDR3 runs 16 residues. The CDR3 bases are TGCGCCAGCAGCCCCTCTTCCCCTTGGGGGCATGAGACCCAGTACTTC. Its protein product is CASSPSSPWGHETQYF.

The chain joins TRBV2 to TRBJ1-2; 8 bases are a match to TRBD1. The CDR3 extends over 15 amino acids. V was clipped by 6 bases and J by 4 bases; unmatched bases: 10. CDR1 SNHLY and CDR2 FYNNEI come from the germline V gene. DNA of the CDR3: TGTGCCAGCAGGGTCGACAGGGGCATTAGCTATGGCTACACCTTC. Translated: CASRVDRGISYGYTF.

The rearrangement joins TRBV7-3 to TRBJ2-1; D gene ambiguous. This CDR3 is built from 14 residues. The V gene's germline CDR1 is SGHTA and CDR2 FQGTGA. Trimming shortened V by 5 bases and J by 7 bases, and 15 bases separated the two germline ends. DNA of the CDR3: TGTGCCAGCAGCCCGGAGAGGTTCTCGAATGAGCAGTTCTTC. Protein sequence: CASSPERFSNEQFF. The full variable domain, in which reference TRBV7-3 and TRBJ2-1 provide the parts outside the CDR3, is GAGVSQTPSNKVTEKGKYVELRCDPISGHTALYWYRQSLGQGPEFLIYFQGTGAADDSGLPNDRFFAVRPEGSVSTLKIQRTERGDSAVYLCASSPERFSNEQFFGPGTRLTVL.